This T cell receptor beta chain is from a study of T cell responses to AZD1222 COVID-19 vaccine. Notes on the study in general: Mostly white British, mostly female donors; authors suggested clonal diversity may be underestimated.

The CDR3 is made up of 14 amino acids. Trimming took 5 bases from V and 4 from J, leaving 12 bases between them. Germline lookup yields CDR1 SEHNR and CDR2 FQNEAQ (reference sequence). Investigators merged groups given second doses at roughly 4 or roughly 12 weeks. Method: immunoSEQ multiplex PCR; TCRdb's copy keeps in-frame clones and lacks some. The sample yields roughly 120,000 clones, around 85% seen once. Worth noting for this clone: Its antigen remains unknown.

Sequencing used peripheral blood, obtained 28 days after the second AZD1222 dose. The V gene is TRBV7-9, the J gene TRBJ1-5; D gene uncertain. This receptor was obtained from an adult who received the AZD1222 COVID-19 vaccine. This CDR3 is CASSHDQGNQPQHF. The CDR3 region has the DNA TGTGCCAGCAGCCACGACCAAGGGAATCAGCCCCAGCATTTT.